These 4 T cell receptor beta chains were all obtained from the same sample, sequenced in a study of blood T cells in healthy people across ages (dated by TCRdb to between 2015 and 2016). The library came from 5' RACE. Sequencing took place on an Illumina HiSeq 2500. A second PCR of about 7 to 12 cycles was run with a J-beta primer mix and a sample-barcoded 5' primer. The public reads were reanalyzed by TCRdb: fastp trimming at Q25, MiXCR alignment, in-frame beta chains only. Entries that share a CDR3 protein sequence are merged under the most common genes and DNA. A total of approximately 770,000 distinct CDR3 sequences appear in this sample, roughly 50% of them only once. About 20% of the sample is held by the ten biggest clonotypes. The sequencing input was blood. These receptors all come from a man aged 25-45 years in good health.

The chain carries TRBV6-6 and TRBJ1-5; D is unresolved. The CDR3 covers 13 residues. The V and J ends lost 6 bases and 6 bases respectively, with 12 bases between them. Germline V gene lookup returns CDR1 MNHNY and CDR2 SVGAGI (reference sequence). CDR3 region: CASSSPGIQPQHF. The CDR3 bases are TGTGCCAGCAGCTCGCCGGGGATTCAGCCCCAGCATTTT.

CDR3 DNA sequence: TGTGCCAGCAGCCTCCCGGACTACAATGAGCAGTTCTTC. Translating gives CASSLPDYNEQFF. The chain couples TRBV27 to TRBJ2-1; D gene unclear. This CDR3 contains 13 residues. Germline V gives CDR1 MNHEY, CDR2 SMNVEV (reference sequence). Trimming shortened V by 6 bases and J by 3 bases, and 9 bases separated the two germline ends.

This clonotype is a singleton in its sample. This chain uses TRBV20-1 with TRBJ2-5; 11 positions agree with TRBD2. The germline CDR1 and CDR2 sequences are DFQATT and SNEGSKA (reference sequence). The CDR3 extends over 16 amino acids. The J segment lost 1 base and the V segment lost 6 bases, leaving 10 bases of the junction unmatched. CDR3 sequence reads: CSAPPSGGLAQETQYF. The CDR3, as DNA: TGCAGTGCCCCCCCTAGCGGGGGGCTGGCCCAAGAGACCCAGTACTTC.

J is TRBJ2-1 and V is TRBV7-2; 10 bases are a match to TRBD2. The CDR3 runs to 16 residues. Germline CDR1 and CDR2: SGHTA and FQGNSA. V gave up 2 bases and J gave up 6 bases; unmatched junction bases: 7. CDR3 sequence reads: CASSLSPSGGANEQFF. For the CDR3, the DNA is TGTGCCAGCAGCTTATCCCCCAGCGGGGGGGCCAATGAGCAGTTCTTC.